The rows below give T cell receptor beta chains drawn from one sample of a study of blood T cell repertoires in COVID-19. Clones were sequenced by immunoSEQ multiplex PCR, and TCRdb holds only the in-frame ones, with some missing. The sample contains almost 350,000 clones, roughly 90% of which appear only once. The sample was PBMCs or T cells enriched from blood (not recorded which). The receptors originated from a woman in her twenties or thirties who had been exposed to COVID-19. CDR3s include the opening cysteine and the closing phenylalanine or tryptophan. D genes are given only for firm matches. Expanded clones are given a class, and other clones once, few, many or no size at all.

J | size | D | V | DNA | CDR3
TRBJ1-1 | NA | NA | TRBV29-1 | TGCAGCGTTGACATACAGGGAATCGGTGAAGCTTTCTTT | CSVDIQGIGEAFF
TRBJ1-1 | NA | NA | TRBV28 | TGTGCCAGCACCCACCCGGGGGGCACTGAAGCTTTCTTT | CASTHPGGTEAFF
TRBJ1-1 | NA | TRBD1 | TRBV18 | TGTGCCAGCTCCCCGGGGACAGGGACGGACACTGAAGCTTTCTTT | CASSPGTGTDTEAFF
TRBJ2-5 | NA | NA | TRBV5-1 | TGCGCCAGCAGCTCCATGTGGGGAGTAGAGACCCAGTACTTC | CASSSMWGVETQYF
TRBJ2-1 | NA | TRBD2 | TRBV4-2 | TGTGCCAGCAGCACCCATAGCGGGAGCTCCTACAATGAGCAGTTCTTC | CASSTHSGSSYNEQFF
TRBJ1-2 | NA | NA | TRBV18 | TGTGCCAGCTCACCGTTCGACGGAGGCTTCACCTTC | CASSPFDGGFTF
TRBJ2-1 | NA | TRBD2 | TRBV29-1 | TGCAGCGTCGGCCCCCGGACTAGCGGACACAATGAGCAGTTCTTC | CSVGPRTSGHNEQFF
TRBJ2-3 | NA | NA | TRBV21-1 | TGTGCCAGCAGGCCCAGATACAGGGCGACTACGACAGATACGCAGTATTTT | CASRPRYRATTTDTQYF
TRBJ1-1 | NA | NA | TRBV29-1 | TGCAGCGTTGAAGCAGTTAAGGGGCGGGGGGCTGAAGCTTTCTTT | CSVEAVKGRGAEAFF
TRBJ2-3 | NA | TRBD2 | TRBV19 | TGTGCCAGTAGTAGACCTAGCGGGAGCACAGATACGCAGTATTTT | CASSRPSGSTDTQYF
TRBJ1-2 | NA | NA | TRBV9 | TGTGCCAGCAGCGCCCGCGGGGGTCAGGACCTATTTGGCTACACCTTC | CASSARGGQDLFGYTF
TRBJ1-2 | NA | NA | TRBV3-1/TRBV3-2 | TGTGCCAGCAGCCAAGCGGGTACGGGCTACACCTTC | CASSQAGTGYTF
TRBJ1-1 | NA | NA | TRBV5-1 | TGCGCCAGCAGTTCCCAGGGTCAGACTGAAGCTTTCTTT | CASSSQGQTEAFF
TRBJ2-7 | once | TRBD1 | TRBV28 | TGTGCCAGCACCCCCGGGACAGGGGAATACGAGCAGTACTTC | CASTPGTGEYEQYF
TRBJ1-1 | NA | NA | TRBV27 | TGTGCCAGCAGTGACAACCTGAACACTGAAGCTTTCTTT | CASSDNLNTEAFF
TRBJ2-7 | NA | TRBD2 | TRBV19 | TGTGCCAGTAGTATCCTTACTAGCGGAACCCACGAGCAGTACTTC | CASSILTSGTHEQYF
TRBJ1-2 | few | TRBD1 | TRBV28 | TGTGCCAGCAGTCAGGGGGGGACAGGGGGTAACTATGGCTACACCTTC | CASSQGGTGGNYGYTF
TRBJ2-7 | NA | NA | TRBV7-9 | TGTGCCAGCAGCTTAGTCAGCCAGGGGACCCACGAGCAGTACTTC | CASSLVSQGTHEQYF
TRBJ2-2 | NA | NA | TRBV28 | TGTGCCAGCAGTTTCTTAGAGAACACCGGGGAGCTGTTTTTT | CASSFLENTGELFF
TRBJ2-4 | once | NA | TRBV7-3 | TGTGCCAGCAGCTTTCAGTCGGGGGCCAAAAACATTCAGTACTTC | CASSFQSGAKNIQYF
TRBJ1-1 | NA | NA | TRBV6-5 | TGTGCCAGCAGACCCGACATATGGAACACTGAAGCTTTCTTT | CASRPDIWNTEAFF
TRBJ2-1 | NA | NA | TRBV19 | TGTGCCAGTAGTATAGGTGGGAGAGCCTACAATGAGCAGTTCTTC | CASSIGGRAYNEQFF
TRBJ2-7 | NA | NA | TRBV21-1 | TGTGCCAGCACCCCACTCGACAGGGCGCCCTACGAGCAGTACTTC | CASTPLDRAPYEQYF
TRBJ1-5 | NA | NA | TRBV27 | TGTGCCAGCAGCCGGCCCGGGCAGCCCCAGCATTTT | CASSRPGQPQHF
TRBJ2-1 | NA | NA | TRBV9 | TGTGCCAGCAGCGTAGGTGCCCAGCGTGAGCAGTTCTTC | CASSVGAQREQFF
TRBJ1-1 | NA | TRBD1 | TRBV7-8 | TGTGCCAGCAGCCCGGGGACAGGGAGCGCTTTCTTT | CASSPGTGSAFF
TRBJ2-1 | NA | NA | TRBV7-3 | TGTGCCAGCAACTCAGGGGATAATGAGCAGTTCTTC | CASNSGDNEQFF
TRBJ1-3 | NA | TRBD1 | TRBV30 | TGTGCCTGGAGTGAGGACAGGGCTGGAAACACCATATATTTT | CAWSEDRAGNTIYF
TRBJ2-5 | NA | TRBD2 | TRBV12-3/TRBV12-4 | TGTGCCAGCAGTTCTAGCGGACAAGAGACCCAGTACTTC | CASSSSGQETQYF
TRBJ2-1 | NA | NA | TRBV9 | TGTGCCAGCAGCGTAGACAGCTTCTACAATGAGCAGTTCTTC | CASSVDSFYNEQFF
TRBJ1-6 | NA | NA | TRBV11-2 | TGTGCCAGCAGCTTACTAGGCTCCAATTCACCCCTCCACTTT | CASSLLGSNSPLHF
TRBJ2-1 | NA | NA | TRBV7-2 | TGTGCCAGCAGCTCGTGGACAGCCTTGACGCAGTTCTTC | CASSSWTALTQFF
TRBJ2-3 | NA | NA | TRBV30 | TGTGCCTGGAGTGTACCAGGGGGCACAGATACGCAGTATTTT | CAWSVPGGTDTQYF
TRBJ1-6 | NA | NA | TRBV19 | TGTGCCAGTAGTCAGGGGCCCTTTGCACCCCTCCACTTT | CASSQGPFAPLHF
TRBJ2-7 | NA | NA | TRBV19 | TGTGCCAGTGGAGATAGTGGCGAGCAGTACTTC | CASGDSGEQYF
TRBJ2-7 | NA | NA | TRBV7-2 | TGTGCCAGCAGCTTAGTATGGGGGCAGGGGGGAACCTACGAGCAGTACTTC | CASSLVWGQGGTYEQYF
TRBJ2-7 | NA | TRBD1 | TRBV10-3 | TGTGCCATCAGTGAGCCCCCATCACAGGGGGCGTACGAGCAGTACTTC | CAISEPPSQGAYEQYF
TRBJ2-7 | NA | TRBD2 | TRBV28 | TGTGCCAGCAGGCCCGGGGGGGAGCTAATCTACGAGCAGTACTTC | CASRPGGELIYEQYF
TRBJ2-2 | NA | NA | TRBV11-3 | TGTGCCAGCAGCTTAGAACGGGTCACCGGGGAGCTGTTTTTT | CASSLERVTGELFF
TRBJ2-3 | NA | TRBD1 | TRBV7-9 | TGTGCCAGCAGCCCACGGACAGGCCGTAGCACAGATACGCAGTATTTT | CASSPRTGRSTDTQYF
TRBJ1-2 | few | NA | TRBV28 | TGTGCCAGCAGTAGCGGCCCCTATGGCTACACCTTC | CASSSGPYGYTF
TRBJ2-7 | NA | NA | TRBV28 | TGTGCCAGCACGGGGGGCCACGAGCAGTACTTC | CASTGGHEQYF
TRBJ2-7 | NA | NA | TRBV7-8 | TGTGCCAGCAGCTATCACTACGAGCAGTACTTC | CASSYHYEQYF
TRBJ2-1 | NA | NA | TRBV24-1 | TGTGCCACCAGTGATGCAGGGACTGTACCCTACAATGAGCAGTTCTTC | CATSDAGTVPYNEQFF
TRBJ2-2 | NA | NA | TRBV19 | TGTGCCAGTAGTACCCAGGGGTGGGACACCGGGGAGCTGTTTTTT | CASSTQGWDTGELFF
TRBJ1-2 | once | TRBD1 | TRBV4-1 | TGCGCCAGCAGCCAAGAACAGGGGGCATACGAAAACTATGGCTACACCTTC | CASSQEQGAYENYGYTF
TRBJ1-1 | NA | TRBD1 | TRBV4-2 | TGTGCCAGCAGCCTCCCTACCCGACAGGGGGCGAAAGGGAACACTGAAGCTTTCTTT | CASSLPTRQGAKGNTEAFF
TRBJ1-4 | few | TRBD1 | TRBV28 | TGTGCCAGCAGTCCAGGGGGCGGTGAAAAACTGTTTTTT | CASSPGGGEKLFF
TRBJ2-1 | NA | TRBD1 | TRBV6-5 | TGTGCCAGCGACAGGGTCGGGAATGAGCAGTTCTTC | CASDRVGNEQFF
TRBJ1-1 | NA | NA | TRBV6-2/TRBV6-3 | TGTGCCAGCAGTTACCAGGGATTGAACACTGAAGCTTTCTTT | CASSYQGLNTEAFF
TRBJ1-6 | NA | NA | TRBV5-6 | TGTGCCAGCAGCTCATCGACAGGATTGTCACCCCTCCACTTT | CASSSSTGLSPLHF
TRBJ2-3 | NA | TRBD2 | TRBV9 | TGTGCCAGCAGCGTAGAGGGCGGGAGGTCCACAGATACGCAGTATTTT | CASSVEGGRSTDTQYF
TRBJ2-7 | NA | TRBD1 | TRBV6-1 | TGTGCCAGCAGTGAGGACAGGGATAGCGAGCAGTACTTC | CASSEDRDSEQYF
TRBJ1-2 | NA | TRBD1 | TRBV5-1 | TGCGCCAGCAGCCCGGGGACAGGGGGCGGGTATGGCTACACCTTC | CASSPGTGGGYGYTF
TRBJ1-5 | NA | TRBD1 | TRBV18 | TGTGCCAGCTCACGGGGGACAGGGAGCAATCAGCCCCAGCATTTT | CASSRGTGSNQPQHF